Presented here are 25 T cell receptor beta chains from one specimen sequenced in a study of breast tumors, draining lymph nodes, adjacent tissues. The lymph nodes were axillary draining lymph nodes from breast cancer patients. Each CDR3 protein is one row after TCRdb ran MiXCR on the multiplex PCR reads. The sample shows some 170,000 distinct CDR3 sequences, around 33% of them seen only once. The material sequenced was axillary lymph node tissue. These receptors were obtained from a female donor with breast cancer. Some clones in this sample may be carry-over from other donors' samples.

There are many counts of this clonotype. The chain recombines TRBV9 with TRBJ1-4; a possible D gene is TRBD1 (6 bases). Per germline, CDR1 SGDLS and CDR2 YYNGEE. V was pared by 3 bases and J by 4 bases, with 10 bases between. The CDR3 covers 14 residues. The CDR3 DNA reads as TGTGCCAGCAGCGGAGGGGGTGGTAATGAAAAACTGTTTTTT. Its translation is CASSGGGGNEKLFF.

In its sample, this clonotype was seen a few times. The chain joins TRBV2 to TRBJ1-1; D might be TRBD1 (6 bases). Trimming left V 0 bases short and J 8 bases short, with 13 bases between. Germline CDR1 is SNHLY and CDR2 is FYNNEI. This CDR3 region has 14 residues. CDR3 bases: TGTGCCAGCAGTGAAGCTAACAGGGCTGCGGAAGCTTTCTTT. As protein: CASSEANRAAEAFF.

J is TRBJ1-2 and V is TRBV2; the match to TRBD1 covers 7 bases. Germline trimming cut 6 bases from V and 12 bases from J; bases unmatched to any gene: 19. CDR3 length: 15 residues. Germline CDR1 and CDR2: SNHLY and FYNNEI. The CDR3 bases are TGTGCCAGCAGGGATGCCGACAGGGAGCTGGGTGGAAACACCTTC. Translation gives CASRDADRELGGNTF.

This clonotype was observed many times. V usage is TRBV3-1 and J usage is TRBJ2-5; D is possibly TRBD2 (5 bases). CDR1 and CDR2 (germline): LGHDT, YNNKEL (reference sequence). The V gene lost 4 bases and the J gene lost 2 bases, with 8 bases spanning the gap. There are 13 residues in the CDR3. CDR3 sequence: CASSRRGQETQYF. For the CDR3, the DNA is TGTGCCAGCAGCCGTCGGGGACAAGAGACCCAGTACTTC.

This clonotype is a singleton in its sample. This CDR3 is CSARGGTSGRETQYF. CDR3 coding DNA: TGCAGTGCTAGAGGGGGGACTAGCGGGAGAGAGACCCAGTACTTC. The chain has TRBV20-1 and TRBJ2-5; TRBD2 matches at 14 bases. The CDR3 sequence is 15 residues long. Germline V lookup: CDR1 DFQATT, CDR2 SNEGSKA (reference sequence). With V trimmed by 1 base and J by 4 bases, 2 bases remained unmatched.

This clonotype was seen many times. The gene calls are TRBV12-3 or TRBV12-4 and TRBJ2-2, with a possible D match to TRBD1 (6 bases). The CDR3 spans 16 residues. The V and J ends lost 6 bases and 3 bases respectively, with 17 bases between them. The CDR3 bases are TGTGCCAGCAGCCAAACAGGGAGTAGGGACACCGGGGAGCTGTTTTTT. It specifies CASSQTGSRDTGELFF.

Remarks on this clonotype: Since a much larger clone is just one base distant, this may be a read error. The chain employs TRBV18 and TRBJ1-3; D remains ambiguous. This CDR3 is built from 16 residues. CDR1 is KGHSH, CDR2 LQKENI, per germline. The CDR3 region is CASSRSGKFSGNIIYF. CDR3 bases: TGTGCCAGCTCACGGTCCGGGAAGTTCTCTGGAAACATCATATATTTT.

This clonotype was picked up many times. The V and J genes are TRBV6-2 or TRBV6-3 and TRBJ1-2; D not resolved. The CDR3 runs 13 residues. The germline CDR1 and CDR2 sequences are MNHEY and SVGEGT. V lost 7 bases and J lost 1, with 10 bases in between. The CDR3 DNA follows: TGTGCCAGCACTAAAAGGAATAACTATGGCTACACCTTC. Protein sequence: CASTKRNNYGYTF.

This clonotype was counted at least ten times. The CDR3 DNA is TGTGCCAGCAGTACCCGACAGGGGCGAGGCTATGGCTACACCTTC. Residues: CASSTRQGRGYGYTF. This chain joins TRBV6-5 and TRBJ1-2; 8 positions agree with TRBD1. This CDR3 has 15 amino acids. The germline gives CDR1 MNHEY, CDR2 SVGAGI. V was pared by 5 bases and J by 4 bases, with 9 bases of the junction left unmatched.

The V gene is TRBV18, the J gene TRBJ2-1; a weak D match, TRBD2 (5 bases). CDR1 and CDR2 (germline): KGHSH, LQKENI. This CDR3 is built from 15 residues. The V end lost 8 bases, the J end lost 5 bases, and 19 bases lay between the germline ends. CDR3 region: CASTKQRAMNNEQFF. The DNA of the CDR3 is TGTGCCAGCACAAAACAGAGGGCAATGAACAATGAGCAGTTCTTC.

The chain uses TRBV5-1 and TRBJ1-1; D is undetermined. Trimming removed 2 bases from V and 0 bases from J, with 11 bases in between. The CDR3 loop spans 15 amino acids. Germline V gene lookup returns CDR1 SGHRS and CDR2 YFSETQ. As DNA, the CDR3 is TGCGCCAGCAGCTTTCGGGCGTCTCTGAACACTGAAGCTTTCTTT. It specifies CASSFRASLNTEAFF.

This chain uses TRBV3-1 with TRBJ1-5, with a weak D call TRBD1 (5 bases). CDR1 and CDR2 from the germline V gene are LGHDT and YNNKEL (reference sequence). Trimming removed 1 base from V and 2 bases from J, with 9 bases in between. The CDR3 consists of 15 residues. As DNA, the CDR3 is TGTGCCAGCAGCCAAGGGGGGTGGGGCAATCAGCCCCAGCATTTT. Protein: CASSQGGWGNQPQHF.

This clonotype was detected a few times. This may stem from a read error, because a much larger clone lies one nucleotide away. This chain links TRBV20-1 with TRBJ1-2; maybe TRBD1 (6 bases). The CDR3 runs 12 residues. CDR1 is DFQATT and CDR2 is SNEGSKA in the germline V gene (reference sequence). This CDR3 is CRALWGGHGSTF. The DNA for the CDR3 is TGCAGAGCGCTTTGGGGGGGGCATGGCTCCACCTTC.

Regarding this clonotype: The conserved closing phenylalanine or tryptophan is absent in this CDR3, likely reflecting a read error. The chain uses TRBV19 and TRBJ2-7, with unresolved D. The CDR3 totals 14 residues. The germline V gene has CDR1 LNHDA and CDR2 SQIVND (reference sequence). The CDR3 nucleotides are TGCGCCAGTAGTTTCATCGATAACAGAGCCGAGCAGTACTCC. Translating gives CASSFIDNRAEQYS.

Many counts were recorded for this clonotype. The DNA for the CDR3 is TGCGCCAGCAGCTTGGCTGGGGGACTCCCTTCACCCCTCCACTTT. It codes for CASSLAGGLPSPLHF. This sequence joins TRBV5-1 and TRBJ1-6, with a weak D call TRBD1 (5 bases). V was clipped by 0 bases and J by 9 bases, with 13 bases between them. Germline V gene sequence: CDR1 SGHRS, CDR2 YFSETQ. The CDR3 runs to 15 residues.

Concerning this clonotype: The CDR3 ends on some other residue instead of the conserved phenylalanine or tryptophan, so this is likely a read error. The limits of the CDR3 on the DNA are not certain, so only TCRdb's listed CDR3 is given. The gene calls are TRBV5-1 and TRBJ1-6. CDR1 and CDR2 from the germline V gene are SGHRS and YFSETQ. The CDR3 comprises 8 residues, both ends counted. This CDR3 is CASSSPGL.

This clonotype has only a few counts. CDR3 loop: CASSPGLNTEAFF. Here the CDR3 DNA reads TGTGCCAGCTCACCAGGTTTGAACACTGAAGCTTTCTTT. The rearrangement links TRBV18 to TRBJ1-1; D call uncertain. V lost 2 bases and J 0 bases, leaving 4 bases between the germline ends. Germline V CDR1 and CDR2: KGHSH, LQKENI. This CDR3 spans 13 amino acids.

This clonotype has ten or more counts. The gene calls are TRBV7-3 and TRBJ2-2, with no clear D. The CDR3 has 13 residues. The germline gives CDR1 SGHTA, CDR2 FQGTGA. Trimming took 5 bases from V and 6 from J, leaving 10 bases between them. The CDR3 is CASSGLGPGELFF. The CDR3 coding sequence is TGTGCCAGCAGCGGGTTGGGTCCCGGGGAGCTGTTTTTT.

This clonotype was recorded many times. This chain uses TRBV19 with TRBJ1-2, with D unclear. Germline-derived CDR1 and CDR2 are LNHDA and SQIVND (reference sequence). The CDR3 sequence is 13 residues long. V was trimmed by 5 bases and J by 3 bases, leaving 10 bases between them. The CDR3 nucleotides are TGTGCCAGTAGTCCGGGTGTAGACTATGGCTACACCTTC. Protein: CASSPGVDYGYTF.

A note on this clonotype: Because the CDR3's place on the DNA is in doubt, the DNA is left out and the CDR3 is given as listed by TCRdb. V usage is TRBV2 and J usage is TRBJ2-6. The CDR3 is 19 residues long, ends included. Germline V lookup: CDR1 SNHLY, CDR2 FYNNEI. CDR3 in amino acids: CASSECSRDPVLRANVLTF.

This clonotype has at least ten counts. The chain uses TRBV20-1 and TRBJ2-7; D not certain. Per germline, CDR1 DFQATT and CDR2 SNEGSKA (reference sequence). With 3 bases removed from V and 3 bases from J, the gap between germline ends came to 9 bases. The CDR3 contains 12 residues. CDR3 amino acids: CSARMGIYEQYF. The CDR3 DNA is TGCAGTGCTAGGATGGGGATCTACGAGCAGTACTTC.

This clonotype has at least ten counts. The chain links TRBV7-2 to TRBJ2-3; 10 positions match TRBD1. The junction had 8 bases not matched to a gene; V was cut back by 5 bases and J by 6 bases. The V gene's germline CDR1 is SGHTA and CDR2 FQGNSA. The length of the CDR3 is 15 residues. The CDR3 DNA is TGTGCCAGCAGCGGGGACAGGGGCCCTAGGGATACGCAGTATTTT. Protein sequence: CASSGDRGPRDTQYF. Supplemented by reference TRBV7-2 and TRBJ2-3, the full variable domain reads GAGVSQSPSNKVTEKGKDVELRCDPISGHTALYWYRQSLGQGLEFLIYFQGNSAPDKSGLPSDRFSAERTGGSVSTLTIQRTQQEDSAVYLCASSGDRGPRDTQYFGPGTRLTVL.

There are many counts of this clonotype. The rearrangement uses TRBV6-2 or TRBV6-3 and TRBJ2-5; 10 bases agree with TRBD1. The junction had 3 bases not matched to a gene; V was cut back by 7 bases and J by 7 bases. The CDR3 is 12 amino acids. CDR1 and CDR2 from the germline V gene are MNHEY and SVGEGT. In nucleotides, the CDR3 is TGTGCCAGCACCAGACAGGGGGCGACCCAGTACTTC. Translated: CASTRQGATQYF.

This clonotype has ten or more counts. V gene TRBV19 combines with J gene TRBJ2-7; 8 nucleotides line up with TRBD2. From germline, CDR1 is LNHDA and CDR2 SQIVND (reference sequence). The CDR3 is 17 amino acids. V shed 5 bases and J 5 bases; nucleotides not matched to a gene: 17. DNA of the CDR3: TGTGCCAGTAGTTCGAAAAGAGGGGGACTAGTAGATAACGAGCAGTACTTC. It is translated as CASSSKRGGLVDNEQYF.

V and J are TRBV6-5 and TRBJ2-1; D gene ambiguous. Germline CDR1 and CDR2: MNHEY and SVGAGI. The V gene lost 8 bases and the J gene lost 8 bases, with 10 bases spanning the gap. There are 11 residues in the CDR3. The CDR3 reads CASRMGYEQFF. The CDR3 DNA reads TGTGCCAGCCGAATGGGTTATGAGCAGTTCTTC.